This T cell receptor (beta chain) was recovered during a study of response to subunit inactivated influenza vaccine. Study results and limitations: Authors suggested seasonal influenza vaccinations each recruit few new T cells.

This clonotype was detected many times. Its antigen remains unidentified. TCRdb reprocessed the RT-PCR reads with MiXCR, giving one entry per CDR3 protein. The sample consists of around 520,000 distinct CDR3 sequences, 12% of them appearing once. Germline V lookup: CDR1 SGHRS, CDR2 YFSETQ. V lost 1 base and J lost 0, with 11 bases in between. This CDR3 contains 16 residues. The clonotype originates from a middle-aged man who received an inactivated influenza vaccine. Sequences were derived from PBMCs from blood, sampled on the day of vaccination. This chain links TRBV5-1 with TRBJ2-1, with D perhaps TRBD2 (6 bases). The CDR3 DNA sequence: TGCGCCAGCAGCTTGATGGCGGGGAGCTCCTACAATGAGCAGTTCTTC. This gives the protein CASSLMAGSSYNEQFF.